Following are 11 T cell receptor beta chains from one sample sequenced in a study of cytomegalovirus exposure and HLA in healthy donors (dated by TCRdb to about 2017). Libraries were built with the immunoSEQ multiplex PCR assay. For the multiplex PCR, a mixture combining 60 forward primers for TCR Vbeta segments and 13 reverse primers for TCR Jbeta segments was used. TCRdb mirrors the immuneACCESS table, restricted to in-frame sequences. Some clones are absent from its copies; in checked studies, under half trace to an unresolved V gene, and the reason for the others is unknown. Here the sample has about 180,000 clones; over 65% occur a single time. The ten largest clones add up to under 2% of the sample. Sample: PBMCs. The receptors derive from a man between 18 and 29 years old in good health and CMV-seronegative.

This sequence joins TRBV7-2 and TRBJ1-3; TRBD1 aligns across 11 bases. V gave up 4 bases and J gave up 7 bases; unmatched junction bases: 9. The CDR3 loop spans 16 amino acids. Germline-derived CDR1 and CDR2 are SGHTA and FQGNSA. CDR3 residues: CASSSPGQGGGNTIYF. The CDR3 nucleotides read TGTGCCAGCAGCTCACCGGGACAGGGGGGCGGTAACACCATATATTTT.

V and J are TRBV5-4 and TRBJ2-7, with 10 nucleotides matching TRBD1. Trimming at V came to 3 bases and at J to 3 bases, leaving 3 bases not matched to a gene. The V gene's germline CDR1 is SGHNT and CDR2 YYREEE (reference sequence). CDR3 size: 14 residues. In DNA, the CDR3 is TGTGCCAGCAGCTGGGGACAGGGGCTCTACGAGCAGTACTTC. Translated: CASSWGQGLYEQYF.

The V gene is TRBV6-6, the J gene TRBJ1-5, with D uncertain. The CDR3 totals 13 residues. CDR1 is MNHNY, CDR2 SVGAGI, per germline (reference sequence). Trimming took 2 bases from V and 4 from J, leaving 6 bases between them. This chain's CDR3 is CASSYGLNQPQHF. DNA for the CDR3: TGTGCCAGCAGTTACGGCCTTAATCAGCCCCAGCATTTT.

V is TRBV30 and J is TRBJ1-2; D remains unclear. The CDR3 covers 18 residues. Germline V gene lookup returns CDR1 GTSNPN and CDR2 SVGIG (reference sequence). Trimming cost V 5 bases and J 6 bases, with 31 bases left between them. CDR3 in DNA: TGTGCCTGGGTGGGCGGGGAGAGGTTCCCCCCGTTCCGGGATGGCTACACCTTC. Its protein is CAWVGGERFPPFRDGYTF.

The V call is TRBV27, the J call TRBJ1-2; D might be TRBD1 (6 bases). The CDR3 covers 13 residues. CDR1 and CDR2 from the germline V gene are MNHEY and SMNVEV (reference sequence). With 5 bases removed from V and 2 bases from J, the gap between germline ends came to 9 bases. The CDR3 loop reads CASSVQGNYGYTF. CDR3 coding DNA: TGTGCCAGCAGTGTACAGGGAAACTATGGCTACACCTTC.

The rearrangement links TRBV15 to TRBJ2-5, with TRBD2 matching 14 bases. V lost 9 bases to trimming and J lost 1 base; unmatched junction nucleotides: 7. Per the germline V gene, CDR1 is LNHNV and CDR2 is YYDKDF (reference sequence). The CDR3 runs 16 residues. The CDR3 nucleotides read TGTGCCACAGCTGGACTAGCGGGGGGCCCCCAAGAGACCCAGTACTTC. Amino acids: CATAGLAGGPQETQYF.

The chain carries TRBV6-5 and TRBJ2-5; 14 bases align to TRBD2. Germline V gene sequence: CDR1 MNHEY, CDR2 SVGAGI. The CDR3 is 15 amino acids. With V trimmed by 6 bases and J by 4 bases, 4 bases remained unmatched. The CDR3 DNA sequence: TGTGCCAGCAGCAAGGGACTAGCGGGAGTAGAGACCCAGTACTTC. Protein sequence: CASSKGLAGVETQYF.

The chain carries TRBV2 and TRBJ1-1, with 11 bases that match TRBD1. The CDR3 consists of 13 residues. Germline V CDR1 and CDR2: SNHLY, FYNNEI. Germline trimming cut 4 bases from V and 8 bases from J; bases unmatched to any gene: 3. The CDR3 DNA follows: TGTGCCAGCAGTGGGACAGGGGGCTTCGAAGCTTTCTTT. This sequence encodes CASSGTGGFEAFF.

V and J are TRBV30 and TRBJ2-1; possible D gene TRBD1, 5 bases. This CDR3 is built from 13 residues. Germline V CDR1 and CDR2: GTSNPN, SVGIG (reference sequence). Trimming removed 0 bases from V and 8 bases from J, with 11 bases in between. The CDR3 DNA sequence: TGTGCCTGGAGTGTGGCAGGGAATGATGAGCAGTTCTTC. Encoded protein: CAWSVAGNDEQFF.

A single count supports this clone. This chain joins TRBV28 and TRBJ2-2; the D gene is possibly TRBD2 (5 bases). Germline CDR1 reads MDHEN; CDR2 reads SYDVKM. V gave up 6 bases and J gave up 5 bases, with 13 bases separating them. This CDR3 has 14 residues. Here the CDR3 DNA reads TGTGCCAGCAGACCAGCGGATCCTACCGGGGAGCTGTTTTTT. Protein sequence: CASRPADPTGELFF.

This clone turned up a few times. The rearrangement links TRBV7-3 to TRBJ2-2, with TRBD2 matching 12 bases. The CDR3 consists of 18 residues. The ends lost 1 base at V and 4 bases at J; junction bases unmatched: 7. CDR1 and CDR2 (germline): SGHTA, FQGTGA. The DNA of the CDR3 is TGTGCCAGCAGCTTAATTTCGACTAGCGGGAGCGGCACCGGGGAGCTGTTTTTT. It encodes CASSLISTSGSGTGELFF.